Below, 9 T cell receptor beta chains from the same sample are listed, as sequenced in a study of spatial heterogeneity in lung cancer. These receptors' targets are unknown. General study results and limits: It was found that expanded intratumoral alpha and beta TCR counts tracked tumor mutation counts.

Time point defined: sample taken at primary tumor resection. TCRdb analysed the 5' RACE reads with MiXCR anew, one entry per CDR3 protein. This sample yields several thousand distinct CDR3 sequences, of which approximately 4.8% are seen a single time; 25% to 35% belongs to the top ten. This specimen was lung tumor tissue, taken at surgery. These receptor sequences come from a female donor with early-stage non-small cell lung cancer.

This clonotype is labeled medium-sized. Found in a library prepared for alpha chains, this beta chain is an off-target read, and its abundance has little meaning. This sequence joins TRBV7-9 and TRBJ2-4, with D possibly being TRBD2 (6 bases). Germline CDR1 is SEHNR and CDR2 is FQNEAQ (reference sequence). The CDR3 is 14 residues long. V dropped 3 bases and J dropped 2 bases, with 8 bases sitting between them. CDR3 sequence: CASSFGGSKNIQYF. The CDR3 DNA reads TGTGCCAGCAGCTTCGGGGGATCCAAAAACATTCAGTACTTC.

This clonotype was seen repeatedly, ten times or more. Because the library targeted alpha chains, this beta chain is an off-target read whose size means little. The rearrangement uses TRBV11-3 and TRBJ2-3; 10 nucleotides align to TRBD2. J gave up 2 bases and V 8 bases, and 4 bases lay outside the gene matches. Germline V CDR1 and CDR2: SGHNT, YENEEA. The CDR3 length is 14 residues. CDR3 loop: CASGGLANTDTQYF. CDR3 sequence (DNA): TGTGCCAGCGGGGGACTAGCGAACACAGATACGCAGTATTTT.

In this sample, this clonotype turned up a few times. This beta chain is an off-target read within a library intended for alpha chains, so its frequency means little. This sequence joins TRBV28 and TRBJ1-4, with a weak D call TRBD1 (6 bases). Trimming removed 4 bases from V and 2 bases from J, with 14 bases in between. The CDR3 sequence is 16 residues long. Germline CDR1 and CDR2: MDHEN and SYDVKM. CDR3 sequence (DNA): TGTGCCAGCAGTTCTGGGGGCCTAGCGACTAATGAAAAACTGTTTTTT. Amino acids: CASSSGGLATNEKLFF.

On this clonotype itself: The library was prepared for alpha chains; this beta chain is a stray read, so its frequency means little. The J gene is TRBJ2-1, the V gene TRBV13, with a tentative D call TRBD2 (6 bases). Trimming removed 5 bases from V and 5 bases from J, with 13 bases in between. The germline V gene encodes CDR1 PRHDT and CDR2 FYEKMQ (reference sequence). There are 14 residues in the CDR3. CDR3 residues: CASSGRDFNNEQFF. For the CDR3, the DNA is TGTGCCAGCAGCGGCCGGGACTTTAACAATGAGCAGTTCTTC.

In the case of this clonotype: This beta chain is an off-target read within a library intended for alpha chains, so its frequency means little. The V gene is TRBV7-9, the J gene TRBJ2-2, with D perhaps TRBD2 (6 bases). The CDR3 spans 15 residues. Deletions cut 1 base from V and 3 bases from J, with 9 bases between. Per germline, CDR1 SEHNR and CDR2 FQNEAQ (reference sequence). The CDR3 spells CASSLGGLYTGELFF. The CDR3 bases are TGTGCCAGCAGCTTAGGGGGACTGTACACCGGGGAGCTGTTTTTT.

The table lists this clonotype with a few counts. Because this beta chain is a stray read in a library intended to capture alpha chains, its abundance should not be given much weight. The CDR3 bases are TGTGCCAGCAGCTTAACCGGGACTCAGGGCCAAGAGACCCAGTACTTC. It specifies CASSLTGTQGQETQYF. This chain links TRBV7-3 with TRBJ2-5; D perhaps matches TRBD2 (6 bases). With 0 bases removed from V and 1 base from J, the gap between germline ends came to 12 bases. The CDR3 runs 16 residues. CDR1 and CDR2 (germline): SGHTA, FQGTGA.

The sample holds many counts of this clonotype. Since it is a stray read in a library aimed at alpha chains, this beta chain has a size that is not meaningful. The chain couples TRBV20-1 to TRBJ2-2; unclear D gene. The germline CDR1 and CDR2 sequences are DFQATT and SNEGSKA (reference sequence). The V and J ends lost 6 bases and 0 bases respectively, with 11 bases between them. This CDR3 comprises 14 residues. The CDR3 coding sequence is TGCAGTGCAACCACCCCGACGAACACCGGGGAGCTGTTTTTT. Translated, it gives CSATTPTNTGELFF.

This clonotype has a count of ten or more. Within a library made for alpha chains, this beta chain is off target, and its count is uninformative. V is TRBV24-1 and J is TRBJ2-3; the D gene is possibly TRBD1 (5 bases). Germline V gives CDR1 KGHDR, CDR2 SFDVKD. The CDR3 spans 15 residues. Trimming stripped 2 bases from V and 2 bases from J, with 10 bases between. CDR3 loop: CATSDYQGSTDTQYF. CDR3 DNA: TGTGCCACCAGTGATTATCAGGGATCCACAGATACGCAGTATTTT.

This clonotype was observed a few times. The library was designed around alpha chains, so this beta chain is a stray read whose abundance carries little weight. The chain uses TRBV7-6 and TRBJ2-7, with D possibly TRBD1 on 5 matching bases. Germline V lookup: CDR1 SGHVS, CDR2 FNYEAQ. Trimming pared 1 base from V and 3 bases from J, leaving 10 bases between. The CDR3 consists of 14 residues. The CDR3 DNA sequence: TGTGCCAGCAGCTTAGAGGGGCAGGGCTACGAGCAGTACTTC. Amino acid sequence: CASSLEGQGYEQYF.